A single sample gave rise to the 9 T cell receptor beta chains below, sequenced in a study of cytomegalovirus exposure and HLA in healthy donors. The PCR contained 60 Vbeta and 13 Jbeta primers. Repertoires were generated with immunoSEQ multiplex PCR, while TCRdb's copy carries only in-frame clones and drops some. The sample has about 230,000 clones, 78% seen once; the top ten hold around 0.44%. Material for sequencing was PBMCs. The receptors shown here come from a boy aged 5-17 years in good health and CMV-seronegative.

This clone was recorded only once. The rearrangement joins TRBV11-3 to TRBJ1-3; D remains ambiguous. V was clipped by 1 base and J by 4 bases, with 14 bases between them. The V gene's germline CDR1 is SGHNT and CDR2 YENEEA. This CDR3 region has 16 residues. The CDR3 DNA reads as TGTGCCAGCAGCTTAGGAATAAGGAGGACCGGAAACACCATATATTTT. Protein sequence: CASSLGIRRTGNTIYF.

The V gene is TRBV27, the J gene TRBJ1-2; D gene unclear. The CDR3 extends over 16 amino acids. V lost 3 bases, J lost 5 bases, and 19 bases lay in between. CDR1 MNHEY and CDR2 SMNVEV come from the germline V gene (reference sequence). CDR3 amino acids: CASSFGRPDFPYGYTF. In DNA form, the CDR3 reads TGTGCCAGCAGTTTCGGCCGCCCGGACTTTCCTTATGGCTACACCTTC.

The chain employs TRBV4-1 and TRBJ2-5, with TRBD2 matching 7 bases. Germline V lookup: CDR1 MGHRA, CDR2 YSYEKL. Trimming took 4 bases from V and 2 from J; bases not matched to a gene: 1. CDR3 length: 13 residues. The CDR3 region has the DNA TGCGCCAGCAGCCGAGCGGGGCAAGAGACCCAGTACTTC. This sequence encodes CASSRAGQETQYF.

This clone has just one count. The chain employs TRBV9 and TRBJ1-1, with D maybe TRBD1 (6 bases). The CDR3 contains 13 residues. In germline, CDR1 is SGDLS, CDR2 YYNGEE. Trimming left V 3 bases short and J 0 bases short, with 6 bases between. Here the CDR3 DNA reads TGTGCCAGCAGCGACAGGGTGAACACTGAAGCTTTCTTT. This gives the protein CASSDRVNTEAFF.

This chain uses TRBV11-2 with TRBJ2-7; D may be TRBD1 (6 bases). The CDR3 runs 15 residues. Germline CDR1 SGHAT, CDR2 FQNNGV. Trimming took 5 bases from V and 4 from J, leaving 18 bases between them. The CDR3 protein is CASSPWGQGDYEQYF. In nucleotides, the CDR3 is TGTGCCAGCAGCCCGTGGGGACAAGGGGATTACGAGCAGTACTTC. The full variable domain, its missing parts supplied by reference TRBV11-2 and TRBJ2-7, is EAGVAQSPRYKIIEKRQSVAFWCNPISGHATLYWYQQILGQGPKLLIQFQNNGVVDDSQLPKDRFSAERLKGVDSTLKIQPAKLEDSAVYLCASSPWGQGDYEQYFGPGTRLTVT.

The chain has TRBV14 and TRBJ1-4; 7 positions match TRBD1. J was trimmed by 8 bases and V by 0 bases; bases with no gene match: 9. The CDR3 has 16 amino acids. The germline V gene encodes CDR1 SGHDN and CDR2 FVKESK. The CDR3 region has the DNA TGTGCCAGCAGCCAAGAATGGTACAGGGGTGAGGAAAAACTGTTTTTT. As protein: CASSQEWYRGEEKLFF.

The chain recombines TRBV6-1 with TRBJ1-5; 9 bases fit TRBD1. V lost 6 bases, J lost 5 bases, and 2 bases stayed unmatched. Looked up from germline, CDR1 is MNHNS and CDR2 is SASEGT. This CDR3 spans 13 amino acids. CDR3 in DNA: TGTGCCAGCAGGAGGACAGGGGATCAGCCCCAGCATTTT. It encodes CASRRTGDQPQHF.

The CDR3 spells CASSPGDSSNQPQHF. The CDR3 region has the DNA TGTGCCAGCTCACCCGGGGACAGTAGCAATCAGCCCCAGCATTTT. The chain has TRBV18 and TRBJ1-5; 7 bases align to TRBD1. This CDR3 is built from 15 residues. V shed 3 bases and J 0 bases; nucleotides not matched to a gene: 2. CDR1 is KGHSH, CDR2 LQKENI, per germline.

This chain connects TRBV9 to TRBJ1-4; 8 positions match TRBD1. This CDR3 has 17 residues. Germline CDR1 and CDR2: SGDLS and YYNGEE. V dropped 3 bases and J dropped 3; count of bases not matched to a gene: 10. The CDR3 reads CASSAGQGLAANEKLFF. DNA of the CDR3: TGTGCCAGCAGCGCTGGACAGGGACTCGCGGCTAATGAAAAACTGTTTTTT.